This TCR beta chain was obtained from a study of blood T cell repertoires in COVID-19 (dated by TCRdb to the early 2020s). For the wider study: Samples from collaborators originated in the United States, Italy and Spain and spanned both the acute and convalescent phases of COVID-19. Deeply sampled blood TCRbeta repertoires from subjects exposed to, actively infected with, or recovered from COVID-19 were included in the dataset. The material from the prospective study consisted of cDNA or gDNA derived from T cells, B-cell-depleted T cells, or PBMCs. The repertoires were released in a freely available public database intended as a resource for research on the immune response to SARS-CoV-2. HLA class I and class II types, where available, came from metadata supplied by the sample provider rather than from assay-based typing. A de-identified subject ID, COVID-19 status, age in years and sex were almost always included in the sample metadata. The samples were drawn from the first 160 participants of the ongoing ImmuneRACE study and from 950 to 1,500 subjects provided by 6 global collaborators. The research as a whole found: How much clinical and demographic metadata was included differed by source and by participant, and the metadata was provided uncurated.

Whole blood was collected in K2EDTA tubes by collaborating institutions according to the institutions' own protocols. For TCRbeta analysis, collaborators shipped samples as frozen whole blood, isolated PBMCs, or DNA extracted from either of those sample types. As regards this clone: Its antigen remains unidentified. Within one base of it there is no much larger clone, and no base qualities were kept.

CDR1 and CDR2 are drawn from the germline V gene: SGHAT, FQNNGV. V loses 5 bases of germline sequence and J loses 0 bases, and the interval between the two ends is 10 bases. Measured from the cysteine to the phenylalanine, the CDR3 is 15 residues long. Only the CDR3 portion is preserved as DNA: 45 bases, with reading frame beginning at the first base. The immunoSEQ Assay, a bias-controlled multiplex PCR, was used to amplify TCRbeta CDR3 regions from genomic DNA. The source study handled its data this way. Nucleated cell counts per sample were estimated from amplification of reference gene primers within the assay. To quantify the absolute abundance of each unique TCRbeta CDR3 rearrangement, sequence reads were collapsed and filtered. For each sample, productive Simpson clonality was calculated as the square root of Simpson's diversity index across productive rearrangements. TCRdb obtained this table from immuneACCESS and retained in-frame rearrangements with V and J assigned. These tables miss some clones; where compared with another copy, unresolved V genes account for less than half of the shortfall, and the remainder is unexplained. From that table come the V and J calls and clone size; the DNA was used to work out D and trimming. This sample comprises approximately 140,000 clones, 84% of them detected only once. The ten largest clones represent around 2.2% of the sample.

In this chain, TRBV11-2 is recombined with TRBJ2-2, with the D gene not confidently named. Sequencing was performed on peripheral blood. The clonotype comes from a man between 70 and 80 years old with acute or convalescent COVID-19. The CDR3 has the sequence CASSRKRSNTGELFF. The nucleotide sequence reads TGTGCCAGCAGCCGAAAGAGATCGAACACCGGGGAGCTGTTTTTT.